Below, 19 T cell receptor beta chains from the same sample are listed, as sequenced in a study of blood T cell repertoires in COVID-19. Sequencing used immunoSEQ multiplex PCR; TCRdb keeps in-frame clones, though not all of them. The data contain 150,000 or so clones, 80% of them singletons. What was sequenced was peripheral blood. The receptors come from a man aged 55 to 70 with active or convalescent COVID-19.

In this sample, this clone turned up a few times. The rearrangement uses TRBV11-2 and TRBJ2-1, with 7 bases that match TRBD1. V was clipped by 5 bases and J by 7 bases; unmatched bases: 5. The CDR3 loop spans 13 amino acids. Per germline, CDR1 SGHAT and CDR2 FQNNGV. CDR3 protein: CASSTQGTNEQFF. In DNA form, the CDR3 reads TGTGCCAGCAGCACACAGGGGACGAATGAGCAGTTCTTC.

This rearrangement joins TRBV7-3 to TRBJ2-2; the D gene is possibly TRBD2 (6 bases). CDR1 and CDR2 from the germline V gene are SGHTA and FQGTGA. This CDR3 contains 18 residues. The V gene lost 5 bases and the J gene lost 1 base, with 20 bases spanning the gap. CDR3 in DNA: TGTGCCAGCAGCCAGCCAAGTTATCCGGGGGAGAACACCGGGGAGCTGTTTTTT. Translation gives CASSQPSYPGENTGELFF.

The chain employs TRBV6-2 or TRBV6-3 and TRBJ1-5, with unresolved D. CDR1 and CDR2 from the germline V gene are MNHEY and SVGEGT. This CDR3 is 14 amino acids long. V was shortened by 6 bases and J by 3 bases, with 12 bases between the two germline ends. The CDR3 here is CASSSIGNNQPQHF. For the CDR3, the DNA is TGTGCCAGCAGCTCCATCGGGAACAATCAGCCCCAGCATTTT.

This CDR3 reads CASSLDPVGALYEQYF. The CDR3 bases are TGTGCCAGCAGCTTGGACCCAGTGGGGGCCCTCTACGAGCAGTACTTC. The rearrangement links TRBV5-6 to TRBJ2-7; tentatively, D is TRBD1 (6 bases). There are 16 residues in the CDR3. Germline V gives CDR1 SGHDT, CDR2 YYEEEE. V lost 0 bases and J 3 bases, leaving 16 bases between the germline ends.

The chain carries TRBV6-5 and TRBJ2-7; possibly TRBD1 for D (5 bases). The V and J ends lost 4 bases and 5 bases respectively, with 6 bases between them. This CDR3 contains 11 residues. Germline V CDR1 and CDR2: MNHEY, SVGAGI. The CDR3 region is CASSWGNEQYF. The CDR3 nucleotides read TGTGCCAGCAGTTGGGGCAACGAGCAGTACTTC.

The CDR3 sequence is CASSLDRVQQFF. The DNA for the CDR3 is TGTGCCAGCAGCTTAGATCGGGTACAGCAGTTCTTC. J is TRBJ2-1 and V is TRBV11-3; D is undetermined. CDR1 is SGHNT and CDR2 is YENEEA in the germline V gene. The CDR3 length is 12 residues. V gave up 0 bases and J gave up 11 bases, with 8 bases separating them.

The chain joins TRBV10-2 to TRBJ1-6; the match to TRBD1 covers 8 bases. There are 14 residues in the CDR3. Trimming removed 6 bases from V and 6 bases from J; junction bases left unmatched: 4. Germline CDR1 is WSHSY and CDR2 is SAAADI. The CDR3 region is CASREQGVNSPLHF. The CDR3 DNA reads TGCGCCAGCAGGGAACAGGGGGTTAATTCACCCCTCCACTTT.

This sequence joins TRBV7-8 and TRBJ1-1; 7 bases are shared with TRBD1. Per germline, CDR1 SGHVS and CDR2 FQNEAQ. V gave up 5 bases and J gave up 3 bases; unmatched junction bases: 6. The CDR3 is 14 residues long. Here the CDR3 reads CASSPGQEYTEAFF. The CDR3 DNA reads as TGTGCCAGCAGCCCAGGACAGGAGTACACTGAAGCTTTCTTT.

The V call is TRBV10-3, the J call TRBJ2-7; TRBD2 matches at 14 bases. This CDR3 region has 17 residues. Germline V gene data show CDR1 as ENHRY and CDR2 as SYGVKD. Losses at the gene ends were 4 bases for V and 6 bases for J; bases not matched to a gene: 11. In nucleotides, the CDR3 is TGTGCCATCAGTGGACCGACTAGCGGGAGGGCCTTCATCGAGCAGTACTTC. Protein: CAISGPTSGRAFIEQYF.

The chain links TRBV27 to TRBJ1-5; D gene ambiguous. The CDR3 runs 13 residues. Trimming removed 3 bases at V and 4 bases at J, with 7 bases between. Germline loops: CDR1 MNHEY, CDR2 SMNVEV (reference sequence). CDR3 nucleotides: TGTGCCAGCAGTTTTTCTTCGAATCAGCCCCAGCATTTT. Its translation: CASSFSSNQPQHF.

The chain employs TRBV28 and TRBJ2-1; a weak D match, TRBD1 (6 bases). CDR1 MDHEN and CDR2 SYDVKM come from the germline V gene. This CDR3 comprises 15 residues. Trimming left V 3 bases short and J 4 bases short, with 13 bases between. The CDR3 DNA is TGTGCCAGCAGTTTCATGTCAGGGGCGTACAATGAGCAGTTCTTC. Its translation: CASSFMSGAYNEQFF.

CDR3 DNA sequence: TGTGCCAGCAGCCCCGAACTCACTGAAGCTTTCTTT. This gives the protein CASSPELTEAFF. The chain is built from TRBV28 and TRBJ1-1; no firm D call. The germline V and J ends were trimmed by 6 bases and 4 bases, with 9 bases remaining between them. CDR1 and CDR2 (germline): MDHEN, SYDVKM. CDR3 size: 12 residues.

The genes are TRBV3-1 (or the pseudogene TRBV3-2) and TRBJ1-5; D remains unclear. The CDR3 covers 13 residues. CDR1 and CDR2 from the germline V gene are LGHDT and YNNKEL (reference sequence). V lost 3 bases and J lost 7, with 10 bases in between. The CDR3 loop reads CASSHSGRQPQHF. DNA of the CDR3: TGTGCCAGCAGCCATAGCGGGCGCCAGCCCCAGCATTTT.

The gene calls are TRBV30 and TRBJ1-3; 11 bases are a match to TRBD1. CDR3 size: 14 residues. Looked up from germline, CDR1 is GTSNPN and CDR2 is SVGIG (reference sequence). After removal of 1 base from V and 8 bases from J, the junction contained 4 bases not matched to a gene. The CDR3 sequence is CAWSAGQGVDTIYF. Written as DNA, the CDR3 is TGTGCCTGGAGTGCGGGACAGGGGGTGGACACCATATATTTT.

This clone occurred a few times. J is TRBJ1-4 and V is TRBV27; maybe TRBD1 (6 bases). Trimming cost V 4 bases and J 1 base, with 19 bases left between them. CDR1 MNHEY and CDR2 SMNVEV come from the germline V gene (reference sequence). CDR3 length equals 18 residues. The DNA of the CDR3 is TGTGCCAGCAGTTCACACCCCAGGGGTGCGGGAACTAATGAAAAACTGTTTTTT. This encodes CASSSHPRGAGTNEKLFF. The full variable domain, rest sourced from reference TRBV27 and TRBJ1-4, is EAQVTQNPRYLITVTGKKLTVTCSQNMNHEYMSWYRQDPGLGLRQIYYSMNVEVTDKGDVPEGYKVSRKEKRNFPLILESPSPNQTSLYFCASSSHPRGAGTNEKLFFGSGTQLSVL.

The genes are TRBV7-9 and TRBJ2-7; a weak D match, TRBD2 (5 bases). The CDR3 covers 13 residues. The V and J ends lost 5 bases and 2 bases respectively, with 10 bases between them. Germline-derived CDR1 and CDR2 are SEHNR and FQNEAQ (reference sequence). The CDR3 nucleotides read TGTGCCAGCAGCCCGGACTCTACCTACGAGCAGTACTTC. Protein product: CASSPDSTYEQYF.

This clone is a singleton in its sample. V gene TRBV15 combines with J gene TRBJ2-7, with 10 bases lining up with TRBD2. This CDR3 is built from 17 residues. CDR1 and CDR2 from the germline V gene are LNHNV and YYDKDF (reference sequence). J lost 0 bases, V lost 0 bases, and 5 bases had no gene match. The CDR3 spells CATSRDSGRQSSYEQYF. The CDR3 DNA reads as TGTGCCACCAGCAGAGATAGCGGGAGGCAGAGCTCCTACGAGCAGTACTTC.

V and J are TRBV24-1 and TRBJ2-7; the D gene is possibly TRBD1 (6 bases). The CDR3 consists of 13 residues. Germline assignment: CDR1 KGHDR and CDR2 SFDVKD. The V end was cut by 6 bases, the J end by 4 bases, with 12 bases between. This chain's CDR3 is CATSPGVAYEQYF. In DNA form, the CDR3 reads TGTGCCACCAGTCCAGGGGTCGCTTACGAGCAGTACTTC.

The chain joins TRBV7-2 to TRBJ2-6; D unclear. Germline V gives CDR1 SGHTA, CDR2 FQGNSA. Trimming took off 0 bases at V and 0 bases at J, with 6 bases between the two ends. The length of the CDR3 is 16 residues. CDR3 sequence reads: CASSLALSSGANVLTF. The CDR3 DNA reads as TGTGCCAGCAGCTTAGCTCTGAGCTCTGGGGCCAACGTCCTGACTTTC.